This TCR beta chain was sequenced during a study of CD8 T cells in ankylosing spondylitis. Study observations and caveats: About 8 highly homologous variants made up a TCR beta motif that seemed to typify ankylosing spondylitis blood.

MiXCR, applied by TCRdb to the 5' RACE reads, yields one record per CDR3 protein. The sample records about 500,000 distinct CDR3 sequences, about 13% being singletons. This clonotype was seen only a few times. Its specificity is not known. Specimen: blood, either unsorted or a sorted T cell fraction (not recorded which). This sequence originates from a male donor with ankylosing spondylitis.

The CDR3 DNA is TGTGCCAGCAGCTTACCCCTCCGGACTAGCGGGGTCAGCTCCTACGAGCAGTACGTC. Translated: CASSLPLRTSGVSSYEQYV. This rearrangement joins TRBV11-2 to TRBJ2-7; 12 bases agree with TRBD2. Germline V gene lookup returns CDR1 SGHAT and CDR2 FQNNGV. This CDR3 has 19 residues. V shed 2 bases, J shed 0 bases, and the junction held 11 bases outside the gene matches.